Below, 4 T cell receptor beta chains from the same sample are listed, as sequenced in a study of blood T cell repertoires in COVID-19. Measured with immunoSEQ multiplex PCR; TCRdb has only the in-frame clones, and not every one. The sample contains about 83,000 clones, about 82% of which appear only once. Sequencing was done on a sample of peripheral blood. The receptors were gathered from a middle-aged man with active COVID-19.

CDR3 bases: TGTGCCAGCAGTGATGCGTGGCAGGGCTCCTACAATGAGCAGTTCTTC. Protein: CASSDAWQGSYNEQFF. The V call is TRBV6-1, the J call TRBJ2-1, with TRBD1 as a possible D gene (5 bases). CDR1 and CDR2 from the germline V gene are MNHNS and SASEGT. This CDR3 region has 16 residues. Trimming removed 3 bases at V and 0 bases at J, with 12 bases between.

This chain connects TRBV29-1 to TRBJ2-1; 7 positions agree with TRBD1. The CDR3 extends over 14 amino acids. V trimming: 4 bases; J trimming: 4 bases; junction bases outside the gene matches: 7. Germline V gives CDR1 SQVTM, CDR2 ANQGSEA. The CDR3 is CSVGRDRHYNEQFF. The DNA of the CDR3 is TGCAGCGTTGGCCGGGACAGACATTACAATGAGCAGTTCTTC.

CDR3 amino acids: CASSVRDSSQGEQYF. DNA for the CDR3: TGTGCCAGCAGCGTCCGGGACAGCTCTCAGGGCGAGCAGTACTTC. V and J are TRBV7-2 and TRBJ2-7; 7 bases agree with TRBD1. Germline values: CDR1 SGHTA, CDR2 FQGNSA. V lost 5 bases, J lost 6 bases, and 13 bases stayed unmatched. The CDR3 totals 15 residues.

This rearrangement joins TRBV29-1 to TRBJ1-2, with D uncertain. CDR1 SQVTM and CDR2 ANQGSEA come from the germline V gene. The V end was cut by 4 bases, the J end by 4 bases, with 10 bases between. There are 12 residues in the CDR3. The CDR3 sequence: CSVADGAYGYTF. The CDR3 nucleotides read TGCAGCGTTGCCGACGGAGCCTATGGCTACACCTTC.